Described below is a single T cell receptor beta chain sequence and its context. The target of this receptor is not known. The record originates from a study of CXCR3-negative and CXCR3-positive naive CD8 T cells (dated by TCRdb to about 2019). Study-wide context: Roughly 130 million TRB reads were obtained in total, roughly 1.5 +/- 0.3 million reads per library. Diversity and physicochemical repertoire analyses covered some eleven donors pooled from two independent experiments. For the TRBV-TRBJ cluster analysis, the naive subsets came from 5 or 6 donors, while the memory cells came from 3 donors. Results and caveats for the whole study, not just this receptor: Freshly isolated PBMCs were used for most assays because CXCR3 expression partially decreased after cryopreservation. TRB CDR3s from CXCR3-positive naive cells showed higher hydrophobicity (lower Kidera factor 4), lower energy, and higher strength and volume indices than CXCR3-negative naive cells. Both naive subsets had comparably high repertoire diversity, while memory CD8+ T cells had much lower repertoire diversity. TRBV-TRBJ usage was similar between naive CXCR3-negative and CXCR3-positive cells from the same donor, while memory cells showed distinct patterns. Surface CD5, linked to self-reactivity in mice, was comparable between naive subsets; TCR interaction strength was therefore also inferred from TRB CDR3 physicochemical properties.

The sequencer was a NextSeq 550. The Human TCR Profiling Kit (MiLaboratory) was used to make UMI-labeled 5' RACE TRB cDNA libraries. The full amount of extracted RNA was used for cDNA synthesis, and the full amount of resulting cDNA was used for PCR amplification. Libraries were prepared in parallel using an identical number of PCR cycles. In the paper's pipeline: With a requirement of at least two reads per UMI, MIGEC and MiXCR extracted about 50,000 +/- 10,000 unique UMI-labeled TRB cDNA molecules per library. On average, each library contained approximately 40,000 +/- 10,000 functional in-frame TRB CDR3 nucleotide clonotypes without stop codons. After each sample was downsampled to 5000 UMI-labeled TRB molecules, VDJtools was used to calculate diversity metrics such as normalized Shannon-Wiener and Chao1. VDJtools was used to calculate clonotype-size-weighted physicochemical properties of the central five CDR3 residues, namely interaction energy, strength, volume and Kidera factor 4. The reads underwent TCRdb reprocessing, giving one record for each CDR3 protein sequence and no DNA. For this entry, the V and J calls and clone size follow TCRdb and not the study's own pipeline. This sample's table carries about 120,000 distinct CDR3 sequences. Clones ranked in the top ten supply about 0.61% of the sample.

For each CD8+ T cell subset, flow sorting was done in triplicate, and about 300,000 cells per subset went directly into RLT lysis buffer. To exclude memory contaminants, naive CD8+ T cells were stringently defined as CD45RO-CCR7+CD27+CD95-. Using standard density gradient centrifugation, peripheral blood mononuclear cells were isolated from buffy coats. Naive CXCR3-negative and CXCR3-positive CD8+ T cells were flow-sorted on a FACSAria III. Total RNA was extracted from sorted cells using an RNeasy Mini Kit. Sequencing input: naive CXCR3+ CD8+ T cells from blood. The cell subset or site label on this specimen signifies: CD45RO-CCR7+CD27+CD95- naive CD8+ T cells expressing CXCR3 (TNR3+). The sequence came from a human donor in good health. Some clones in this sample may be carry-over from other donors' samples.

CDR3 sequence: CSAIGLAAASSYNEQFF. This chain is built from TRBV20-1 and TRBJ2-1; TCRdb outputs TRBD2, but without DNA this stays unchecked. The CDR3 measures 17 amino acids from cysteine to phenylalanine. No DNA is given. As encoded in the germline V gene (reference sequence), CDR1 is DFQATT while CDR2 is SNEGSKA.